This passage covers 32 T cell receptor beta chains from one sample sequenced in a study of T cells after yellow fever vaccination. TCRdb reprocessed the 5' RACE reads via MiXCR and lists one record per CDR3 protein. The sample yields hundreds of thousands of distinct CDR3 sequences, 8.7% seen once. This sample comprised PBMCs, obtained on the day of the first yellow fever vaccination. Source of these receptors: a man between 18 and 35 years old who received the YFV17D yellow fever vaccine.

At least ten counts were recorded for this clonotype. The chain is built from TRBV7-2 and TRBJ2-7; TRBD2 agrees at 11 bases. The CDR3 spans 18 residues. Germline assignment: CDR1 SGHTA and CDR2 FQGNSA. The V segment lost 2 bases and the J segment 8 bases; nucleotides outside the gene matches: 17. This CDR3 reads CASSLTPGLAGVPGQQYF. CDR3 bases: TGTGCCAGCAGCTTAACGCCTGGACTAGCGGGCGTCCCAGGGCAGCAGTACTTC.

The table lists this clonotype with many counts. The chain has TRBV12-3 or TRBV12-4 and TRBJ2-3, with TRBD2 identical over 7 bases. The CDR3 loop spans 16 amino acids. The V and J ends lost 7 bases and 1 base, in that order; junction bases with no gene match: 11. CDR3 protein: CASTSRGDLRTDTQYF. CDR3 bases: TGTGCCAGCACCTCACGGGGGGACCTACGCACAGATACGCAGTATTTT.

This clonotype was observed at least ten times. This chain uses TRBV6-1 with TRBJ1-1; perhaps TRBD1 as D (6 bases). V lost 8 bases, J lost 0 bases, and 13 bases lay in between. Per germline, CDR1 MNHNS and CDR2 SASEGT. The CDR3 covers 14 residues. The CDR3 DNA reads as TGTGCCAGCGCCCGGGAGGGGGTGAACACTGAAGCTTTCTTT. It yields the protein CASAREGVNTEAFF.

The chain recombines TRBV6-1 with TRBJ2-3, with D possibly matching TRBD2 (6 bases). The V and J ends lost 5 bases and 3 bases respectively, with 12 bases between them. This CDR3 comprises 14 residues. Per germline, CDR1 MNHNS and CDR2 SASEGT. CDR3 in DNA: TGTGCCAGCAGTCAGCCGGGGGTTACAGATACGCAGTATTTT. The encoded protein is CASSQPGVTDTQYF.

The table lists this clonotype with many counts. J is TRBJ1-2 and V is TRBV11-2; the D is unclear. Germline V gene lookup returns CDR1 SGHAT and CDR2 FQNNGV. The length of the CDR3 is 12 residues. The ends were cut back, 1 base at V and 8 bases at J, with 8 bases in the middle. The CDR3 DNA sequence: TGTGCCAGCAGCTTAGCCCTCGCGGGCTACACCTTC. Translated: CASSLALAGYTF.

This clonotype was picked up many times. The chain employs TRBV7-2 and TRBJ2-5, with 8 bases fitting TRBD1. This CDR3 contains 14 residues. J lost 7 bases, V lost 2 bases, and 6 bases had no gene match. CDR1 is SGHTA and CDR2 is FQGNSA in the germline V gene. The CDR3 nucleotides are TGTGCCAGCAGCTTACCAGGACAGGGAGGGACCCAGTACTTC. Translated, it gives CASSLPGQGGTQYF.

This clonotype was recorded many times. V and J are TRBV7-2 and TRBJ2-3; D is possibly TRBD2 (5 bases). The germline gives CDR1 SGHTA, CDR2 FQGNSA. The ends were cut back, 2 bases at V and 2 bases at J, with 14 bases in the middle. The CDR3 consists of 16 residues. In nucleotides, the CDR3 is TGTGCCAGCAGCTTAAATCCGGGAAGACCCACAGATACGCAGTATTTT. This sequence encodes CASSLNPGRPTDTQYF.

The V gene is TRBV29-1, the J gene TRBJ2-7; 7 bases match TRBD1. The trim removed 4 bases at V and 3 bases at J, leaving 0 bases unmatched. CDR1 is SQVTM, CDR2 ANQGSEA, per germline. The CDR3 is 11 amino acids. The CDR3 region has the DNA TGCAGCGTTGGGACAGGCTACGAGCAGTACGTC. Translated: CSVGTGYEQYV.

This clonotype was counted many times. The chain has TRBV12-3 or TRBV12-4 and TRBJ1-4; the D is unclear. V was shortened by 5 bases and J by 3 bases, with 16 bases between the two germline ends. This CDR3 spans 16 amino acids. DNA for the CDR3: TGTGCCAGCAGTCCGGGCACGGGAGGCGCTAATGAAAAACTGTTTTTT. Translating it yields CASSPGTGGANEKLFF.

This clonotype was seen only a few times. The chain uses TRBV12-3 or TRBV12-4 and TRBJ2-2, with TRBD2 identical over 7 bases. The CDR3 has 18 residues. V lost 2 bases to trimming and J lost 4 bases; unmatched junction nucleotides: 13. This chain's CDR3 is CASSLTFVGGLTTGELFF. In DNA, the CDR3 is TGTGCCAGCAGTTTAACTTTCGTCGGGGGGTTAACCACCGGGGAGCTGTTTTTT.

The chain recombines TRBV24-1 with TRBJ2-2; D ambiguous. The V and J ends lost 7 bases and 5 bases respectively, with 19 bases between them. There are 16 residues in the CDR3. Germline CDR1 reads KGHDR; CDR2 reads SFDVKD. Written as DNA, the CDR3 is TGTGCCACCAGCCCGAGCGCCGTGGGTGAAACCGGGGAGCTGTTTTTT. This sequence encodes CATSPSAVGETGELFF.

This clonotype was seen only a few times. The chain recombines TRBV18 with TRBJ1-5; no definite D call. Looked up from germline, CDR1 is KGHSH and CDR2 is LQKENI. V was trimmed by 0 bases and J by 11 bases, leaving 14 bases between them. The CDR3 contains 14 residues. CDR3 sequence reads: CASSPPSAPSAQHF. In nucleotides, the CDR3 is TGTGCCAGCTCACCACCCTCGGCGCCGTCGGCCCAGCATTTT.

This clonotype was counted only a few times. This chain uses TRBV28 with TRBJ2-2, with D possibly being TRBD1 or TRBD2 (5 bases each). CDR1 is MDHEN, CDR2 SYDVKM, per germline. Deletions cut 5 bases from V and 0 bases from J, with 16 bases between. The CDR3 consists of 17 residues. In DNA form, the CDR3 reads TGTGCCAGCAGTAGCTTGCCGGGGCTGACGAACACCGGGGAGCTGTTTTTT. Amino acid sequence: CASSSLPGLTNTGELFF.

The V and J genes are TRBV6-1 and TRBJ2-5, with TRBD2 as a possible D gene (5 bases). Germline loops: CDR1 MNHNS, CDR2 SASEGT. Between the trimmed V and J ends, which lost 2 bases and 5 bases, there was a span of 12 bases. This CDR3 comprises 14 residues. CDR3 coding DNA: TGTGCCAGCAGTGAATGGGCGGGCAGGGAGACCCAGTACTTC. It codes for CASSEWAGRETQYF.

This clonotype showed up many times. This CDR3 reads CASSLGGARDTQYF. The CDR3 bases are TGTGCCAGCAGTTTGGGGGGGGCGAGAGATACGCAGTATTTT. The chain combines TRBV12-3 or TRBV12-4 with TRBJ2-3, with a tentative D call TRBD2 (7 bases). V lost 3 bases and J lost 5, with 12 bases in between. The CDR3 consists of 14 residues.

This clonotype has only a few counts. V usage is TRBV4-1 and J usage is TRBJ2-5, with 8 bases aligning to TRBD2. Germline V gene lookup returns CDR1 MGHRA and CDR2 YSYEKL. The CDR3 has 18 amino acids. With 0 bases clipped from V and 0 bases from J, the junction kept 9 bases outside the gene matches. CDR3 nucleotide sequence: TGCGCCAGCAGCCAAGACGGGGAGGTCGGGGGGGACCAAGAGACCCAGTACTTC. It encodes CASSQDGEVGGDQETQYF.

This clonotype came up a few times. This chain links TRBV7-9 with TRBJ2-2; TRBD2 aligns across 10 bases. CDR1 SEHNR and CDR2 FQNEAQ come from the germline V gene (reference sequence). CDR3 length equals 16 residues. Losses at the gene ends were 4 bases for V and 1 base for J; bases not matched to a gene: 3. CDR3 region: CASSSRTSGNTGELFF. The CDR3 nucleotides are TGTGCCAGCAGCTCTAGGACTAGCGGGAACACCGGGGAGCTGTTTTTT. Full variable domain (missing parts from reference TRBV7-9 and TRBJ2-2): DTGVSQNPRHKITKRGQNVTFRCDPISEHNRLYWYRQTLGQGPEFLTYFQNEAQLEKSRLLSDRFSAERPKGSFSTLEIQRTEQGDSAMYLCASSSRTSGNTGELFFGEGSRLTVL.

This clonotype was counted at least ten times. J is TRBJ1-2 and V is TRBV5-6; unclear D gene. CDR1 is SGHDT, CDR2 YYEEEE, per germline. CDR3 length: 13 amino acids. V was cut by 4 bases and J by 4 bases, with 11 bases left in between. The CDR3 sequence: CASSLQSSYGYTF. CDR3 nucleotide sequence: TGTGCCAGCAGCCTTCAGAGCTCCTATGGCTACACCTTC.

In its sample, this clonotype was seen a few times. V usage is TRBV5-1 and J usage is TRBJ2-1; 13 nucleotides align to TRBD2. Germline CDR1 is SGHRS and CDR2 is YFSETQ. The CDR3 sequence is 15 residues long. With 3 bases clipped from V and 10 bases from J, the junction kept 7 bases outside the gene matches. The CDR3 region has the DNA TGCGCCAGCAGCTCGACTAGCGGGGGGTCTCAGGAGCAGTTCTTC. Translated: CASSSTSGGSQEQFF.

CDR3 in DNA: TGTGCCAGCAGCCAAGGGACTAGCGGAAGCACAGATACGCAGTATTTT. Its protein is CASSQGTSGSTDTQYF. This chain links TRBV7-3 with TRBJ2-3; TRBD2 aligns across 11 bases. J gave up 0 bases and V 5 bases, and 4 bases lay outside the gene matches. Germline V gene sequence: CDR1 SGHTA, CDR2 FQGTGA. The CDR3 totals 16 residues.

The CDR3 region is CASSRGQNNEQFF. Written as DNA, the CDR3 is TGTGCCAGCAGCCGGGGACAGAACAATGAGCAGTTCTTC. The chain employs TRBV2 and TRBJ2-1; 7 bases align to TRBD1. The J segment lost 5 bases and the V segment lost 6 bases, leaving 4 bases of the junction unmatched. This CDR3 region has 13 residues. Germline values: CDR1 SNHLY, CDR2 FYNNEI.

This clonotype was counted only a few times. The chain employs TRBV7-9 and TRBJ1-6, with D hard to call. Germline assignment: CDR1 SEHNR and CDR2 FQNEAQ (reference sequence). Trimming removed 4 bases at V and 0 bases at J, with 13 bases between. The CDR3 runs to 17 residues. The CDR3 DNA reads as TGTGCCAGCAGCTCTAGTTCGTGGAGCTCCTATAATTCACCCCTCCACTTT. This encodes CASSSSSWSSYNSPLHF.

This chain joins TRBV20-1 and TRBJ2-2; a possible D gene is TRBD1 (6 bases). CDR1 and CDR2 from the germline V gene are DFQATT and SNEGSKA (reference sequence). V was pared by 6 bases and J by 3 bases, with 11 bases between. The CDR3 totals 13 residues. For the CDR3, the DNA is TGCAGTGCCCCGGCAGGGGACACCGGGGAGCTGTTTTTT. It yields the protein CSAPAGDTGELFF.

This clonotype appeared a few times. CDR3 protein: CASAPSGGAEQFF. In nucleotides, the CDR3 is TGTGCCAGCGCCCCTAGCGGGGGGGCCGAGCAGTTCTTC. V usage is TRBV7-3 and J usage is TRBJ2-1; 12 bases align to TRBD2. CDR1 and CDR2 (germline): SGHTA, FQGTGA. CDR3 size: 13 residues. V lost 8 bases to trimming and J lost 10 bases; unmatched junction nucleotides: 6.

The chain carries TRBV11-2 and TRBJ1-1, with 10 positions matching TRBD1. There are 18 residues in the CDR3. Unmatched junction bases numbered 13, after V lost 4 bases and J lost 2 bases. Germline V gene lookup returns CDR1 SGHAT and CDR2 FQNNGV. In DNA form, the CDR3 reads TGTGCCAGCAGCTGGCCCCCGGGACAGGGGACTTTTAACACTGAAGCTTTCTTT. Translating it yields CASSWPPGQGTFNTEAFF.

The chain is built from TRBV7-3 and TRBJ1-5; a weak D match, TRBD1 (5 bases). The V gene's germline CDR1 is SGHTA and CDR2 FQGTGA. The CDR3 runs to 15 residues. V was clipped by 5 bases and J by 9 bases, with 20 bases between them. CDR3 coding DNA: TGTGCCAGCAGCAAACGAGGGGACGGGCTCGGGCCCCAGCATTTT. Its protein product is CASSKRGDGLGPQHF.

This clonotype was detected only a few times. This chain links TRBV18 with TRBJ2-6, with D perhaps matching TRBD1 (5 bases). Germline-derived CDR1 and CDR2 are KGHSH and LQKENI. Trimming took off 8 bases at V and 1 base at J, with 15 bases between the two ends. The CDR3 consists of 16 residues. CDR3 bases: TGTGCCAGCACCGCGTCAAGGGGTTCTGGGGCCAACGTCCTGACTTTC. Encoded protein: CASTASRGSGANVLTF.

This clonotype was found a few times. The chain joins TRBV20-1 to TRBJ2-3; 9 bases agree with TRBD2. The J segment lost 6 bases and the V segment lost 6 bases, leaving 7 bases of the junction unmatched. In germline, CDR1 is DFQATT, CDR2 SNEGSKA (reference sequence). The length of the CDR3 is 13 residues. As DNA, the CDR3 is TGCAGTGCCCATAGCGGGGGACTTGATACGCAGTATTTT. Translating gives CSAHSGGLDTQYF.

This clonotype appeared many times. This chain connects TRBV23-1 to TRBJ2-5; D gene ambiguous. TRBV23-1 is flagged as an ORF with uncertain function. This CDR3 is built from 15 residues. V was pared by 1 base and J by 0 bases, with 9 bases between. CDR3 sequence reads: CASSQLRRDQETQYF. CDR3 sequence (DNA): TGCGCCAGCAGTCAATTACGCCGCGACCAAGAGACCCAGTACTTC.

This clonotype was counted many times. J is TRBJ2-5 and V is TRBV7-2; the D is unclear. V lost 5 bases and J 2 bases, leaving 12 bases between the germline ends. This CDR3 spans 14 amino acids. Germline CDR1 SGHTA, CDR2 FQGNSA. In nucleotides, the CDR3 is TGTGCCAGCAGCCTCTCGTGGGGACAAGAGACCCAGTACTTC. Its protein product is CASSLSWGQETQYF.

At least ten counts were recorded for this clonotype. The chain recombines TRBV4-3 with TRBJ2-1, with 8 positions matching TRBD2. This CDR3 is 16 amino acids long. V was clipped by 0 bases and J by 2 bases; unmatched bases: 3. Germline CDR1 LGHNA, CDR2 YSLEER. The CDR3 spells CASSQDQRGPYNEQFF. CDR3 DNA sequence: TGCGCCAGCAGCCAAGATCAGCGGGGGCCCTACAATGAGCAGTTCTTC.

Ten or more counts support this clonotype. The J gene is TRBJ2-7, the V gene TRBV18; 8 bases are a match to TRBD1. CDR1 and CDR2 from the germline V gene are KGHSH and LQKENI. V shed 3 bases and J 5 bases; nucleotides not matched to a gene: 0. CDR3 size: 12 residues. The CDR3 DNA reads TGTGCCAGCTCACCGGACAGGGACGAGCAGTACTTC. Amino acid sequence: CASSPDRDEQYF.